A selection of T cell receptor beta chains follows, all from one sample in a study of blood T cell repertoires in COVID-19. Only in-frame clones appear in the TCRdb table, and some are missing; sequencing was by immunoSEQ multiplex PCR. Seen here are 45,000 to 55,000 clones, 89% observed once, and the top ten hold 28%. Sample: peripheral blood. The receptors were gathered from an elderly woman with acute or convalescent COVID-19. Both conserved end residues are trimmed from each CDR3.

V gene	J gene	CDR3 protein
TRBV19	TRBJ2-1	ASSSRGGDEQF
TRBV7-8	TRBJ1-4	ASSSQTSTNEKLF
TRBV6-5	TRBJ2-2	ASGKGAGELF
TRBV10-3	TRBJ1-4	ATSGGDEKLF
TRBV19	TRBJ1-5	ASSIVAGDGQPQH
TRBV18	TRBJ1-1	ASSPSGSARAF
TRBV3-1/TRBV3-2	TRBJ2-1	ASSSSGQGGNEQF
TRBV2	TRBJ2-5	ASTLAGKTQY
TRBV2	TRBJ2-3	ATTTSRWTDTQY
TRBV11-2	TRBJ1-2	ASSRGTDNYGYT
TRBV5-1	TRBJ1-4	ASSLDGVEEKLF
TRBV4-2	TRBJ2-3	ASSQDTRTDTQY
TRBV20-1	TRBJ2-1	SASRQGGYNEQF